This TCR beta chain was found in a study of spatial heterogeneity in lung cancer. Study details: Sequenced follow-up PBMC samples came a median of approximately 2 years after resection, where available. The average appearance count of each unique TCR and UMI combination in raw reads was more than ten. Study-level findings and limits: Tumor TCRs that were ubiquitous and expanded showed up in blood more at resection than follow-up.

TCRdb processed the 5' RACE reads anew with MiXCR; each CDR3 protein has one entry. The table shows tens of thousands of distinct CDR3 sequences, with around 5.8% occurring only once. Trimming stripped 6 bases from V and 4 bases from J, with 25 bases between. Germline-derived CDR1 and CDR2 are DFQATT and SNEGSKA (reference sequence). This CDR3 region has 17 residues. This clonotype has a count of ten or more. Its antigen remains unknown. The time point denotes: blood at routine non-recurrence follow-up after resection. Unsorted samples of tumor, nontumor lung or frozen PBMC had their whole RNA sequenced.

The clonotype comes from a male donor with early-stage non-small cell lung cancer. The chain couples TRBV20-1 to TRBJ2-1; the D gene is possibly TRBD2 (7 bases). Sequencing used PBMCs, obtained at follow-up. The CDR3 DNA follows: TGCAGTGCCCCTGGCGCTAGCGGAGGGGGGACTTACAATGAGCAGTTCTTC. It specifies CSAPGASGGGTYNEQFF.